Following are 31 T cell receptor beta chains from one sample sequenced in a study of CDR3 diversity in severe acne. TCRdb analysed the PCR reads with MiXCR anew, one entry per CDR3 protein. The sample has more than 80,000 distinct CDR3 sequences; under 55% are singletons. Sequenced material: blood. The receptors originated from a male donor with severe acne vulgaris.

This clonotype was observed at least ten times. The junction does not match germline at one end; this may be a read error. V is TRBV6-6 and J is TRBJ2-2; TRBD1 agrees at 8 bases. Germline loops: CDR1 MNHNY, CDR2 SVGAGI (reference sequence). The CDR3 sequence is 17 residues long. The CDR3 protein is CASSYFGRGRIGGELFF. CDR3 sequence (DNA): TGTGCCAGCAGCTACTTCGGCAGGGGGCGAATCGGCGGGGAGCTGTTTTTT.

The sample holds a few counts of this clonotype. The chain carries TRBV6-1 and TRBJ1-5; D unresolved. In germline, CDR1 is MNHNS, CDR2 SASEGT. V lost 4 bases and J 3 bases, leaving 10 bases between the germline ends. This CDR3 is built from 14 residues. Here the CDR3 reads CASSAGKPNQPQHF. DNA for the CDR3: TGTGCCAGCAGTGCGGGAAAGCCCAATCAGCCCCAGCATTTT.

In this sample, this clonotype is medium-sized (0.01 to 0.1%). This chain links TRBV10-3 with TRBJ2-7, with 8 bases lining up with TRBD1. This CDR3 region has 15 residues. Germline trimming cut 5 bases from V and 3 bases from J; bases unmatched to any gene: 9. The germline CDR1 and CDR2 sequences are ENHRY and SYGVKD. CDR3 bases: TGTGCCATCAGTCAGGGGGCTAAGGGGTTCTACGAGCAGTACTTC. Protein: CAISQGAKGFYEQYF.

The table lists this clonotype with many counts. This chain connects TRBV19 to TRBJ2-2; 9 bases agree with TRBD2. V lost 5 bases and J lost 1; bases outside the gene matches: 8. The germline gives CDR1 LNHDA, CDR2 SQIVND (reference sequence). This CDR3 is 17 amino acids long. The CDR3 spells CASSPRGSGRNTGELFF. The CDR3 coding sequence is TGTGCCAGTAGTCCCCGGGGTAGCGGGAGGAACACCGGGGAGCTGTTTTTT.

This clonotype was detected ten times or more. J is TRBJ2-1 and V is TRBV7-3; D unclear. This CDR3 is built from 15 residues. Trimming cost V 0 bases and J 0 bases, with 6 bases left between them. Germline V lookup: CDR1 SGHTA, CDR2 FQGTGA. Here the CDR3 reads CASSLTGSSYNEQFF. The CDR3 coding sequence is TGTGCCAGCAGCTTAACGGGCAGCTCCTACAATGAGCAGTTCTTC. The full variable domain, with the rest looked up from reference TRBV7-3 and TRBJ2-1, is GAGVSQTPSNKVTEKGKYVELRCDPISGHTALYWYRQSLGQGPEFLIYFQGTGAADDSGLPNDRFFAVRPEGSVSTLKIQRTERGDSAVYLCASSLTGSSYNEQFFGPGTRLTVL.

V gene TRBV20-1 combines with J gene TRBJ2-7; D possibly matches TRBD1 or TRBD2 (5 bases each). CDR1 and CDR2 from the germline V gene are DFQATT and SNEGSKA (reference sequence). The CDR3 runs 13 residues. V lost 0 bases to trimming and J lost 2 bases, with 8 bases between them. DNA for the CDR3: TGCAGTGCTAGAGATGGGGGTCCCTACGAGCAGTACTTC. It yields the protein CSARDGGPYEQYF.

V and J are TRBV9 and TRBJ2-7; D is perhaps TRBD1 (6 bases). The V end was cut by 4 bases, the J end by 4 bases, with 18 bases between. The CDR3 loop spans 15 amino acids. Germline V gene data show CDR1 as SGDLS and CDR2 as YYNGEE. CDR3 region: CASSPRDNAEYEQYF. Written as DNA, the CDR3 is TGTGCCAGCAGCCCCCGGGACAATGCGGAGTACGAGCAGTACTTC.

In its sample, this clonotype was seen many times. CDR3 residues: CASRATATNEKLFF. In nucleotides, the CDR3 is TGTGCCAGTAGGGCTACTGCAACTAATGAAAAACTGTTTTTT. This chain joins TRBV19 and TRBJ1-4; the D is unclear. The CDR3 length is 14 residues. V was cut by 6 bases and J by 0 bases, with 8 bases left in between. CDR1 is LNHDA and CDR2 is SQIVND in the germline V gene (reference sequence).

V is TRBV28 and J is TRBJ2-1; 7 nucleotides agree with TRBD2. Germline-derived CDR1 and CDR2 are MDHEN and SYDVKM. This CDR3 spans 13 amino acids. Losses at the gene ends were 2 bases for V and 9 bases for J; bases not matched to a gene: 4. The CDR3 protein is CASSLAGVGEQFF. The CDR3 DNA reads as TGTGCCAGCAGTTTAGCGGGAGTGGGTGAGCAGTTCTTC.

This clonotype was recorded at least ten times. This chain joins TRBV20-1 and TRBJ2-1; 13 bases line up with TRBD2. There are 15 residues in the CDR3. After removal of 5 bases from V and 7 bases from J, the junction contained 8 bases not matched to a gene. Looked up from germline, CDR1 is DFQATT and CDR2 is SNEGSKA (reference sequence). The DNA of the CDR3 is TGCAGTGCTGTCATACTAGCGGGGGGGCCAAATGAGCAGTTCTTC. It is translated as CSAVILAGGPNEQFF.

The chain carries TRBV7-2 and TRBJ1-6, with D perhaps TRBD1 (6 bases). This CDR3 region has 19 residues. The germline V gene has CDR1 SGHTA and CDR2 FQGNSA. Trimming shortened V by 0 bases and J by 1 base, and 16 bases separated the two germline ends. The chain's CDR3 is CASSLASIRGLSYNSPLHF. The CDR3, as DNA: TGTGCCAGCAGCTTAGCTTCCATCAGGGGATTGTCCTATAATTCACCCCTCCACTTT.

There are many counts of this clonotype. The V gene is TRBV20-1, the J gene TRBJ1-4, with D maybe TRBD1 (5 bases). This CDR3 is built from 13 residues. V was trimmed by 2 bases and J by 5 bases, leaving 9 bases between them. Germline values: CDR1 DFQATT, CDR2 SNEGSKA (reference sequence). In nucleotides, the CDR3 is TGCAGTGCTAGACAGGGTTGGAATGAAAAACTGTTTTTT. Translating gives CSARQGWNEKLFF.

The CDR3 DNA sequence: TGTGCCAGCAGCCTATACCCGGGACAGGGTATACTGAACACTGAAGCTTTCTTT. Its protein is CASSLYPGQGILNTEAFF. This sequence joins TRBV2 and TRBJ1-1; TRBD1 matches at 9 bases. The CDR3 consists of 18 residues. The trim removed 6 bases at V and 0 bases at J, leaving 14 bases unmatched. Germline V lookup: CDR1 SNHLY, CDR2 FYNNEI.

This clonotype was counted ten times or more. V gene TRBV2 combines with J gene TRBJ1-5; no firm D call. From germline, CDR1 is SNHLY and CDR2 FYNNEI. The CDR3 has 15 amino acids. Trimming cost V 5 bases and J 2 bases, with 13 bases left between them. The CDR3 spells CASSLDGLGNQPQHF. DNA for the CDR3: TGTGCCAGCAGTCTCGACGGTCTAGGCAATCAGCCCCAGCATTTT.

This clonotype was observed a single time. V and J are TRBV6-1 and TRBJ2-5; 8 bases map to TRBD1. The CDR3 is 15 residues long. Per germline, CDR1 MNHNS and CDR2 SASEGT. The V gene end was trimmed by 4 bases and the J gene end by 5 bases; junction bases not matched to a gene: 9. The CDR3 DNA sequence: TGTGCCAGCAGTGGCCGGGACAGGAGTTGGGAGACCCAGTACTTC. Translating it yields CASSGRDRSWETQYF.

This clonotype was seen at least ten times. The gene calls are TRBV7-9 and TRBJ1-2; D is unresolved. The CDR3 spans 14 residues. The V end lost 1 base, the J end lost 7 bases, and 13 bases lay between the germline ends. Germline CDR1 SEHNR, CDR2 FQNEAQ (reference sequence). The CDR3 reads CASSLVGSGFGYTF. The CDR3 bases are TGTGCCAGCAGCTTAGTTGGTTCCGGGTTTGGCTACACCTTC.

With respect to this clonotype: A much larger clonotype is one base distant, so this may be a read error. The gene calls are TRBV20-1 and TRBJ2-1; a possible D gene is TRBD1 (6 bases). Germline V gene lookup returns CDR1 DFQATT and CDR2 SNEGSKA (reference sequence). The CDR3 sequence is 11 residues long. The CDR3 loop reads CSARVGAWQGF. The CDR3 bases are TGCAGTGCTAGAGTGGGGGCCTGGCAGGGCTTC.

The rearrangement uses TRBV20-1 and TRBJ1-1; 8 bases line up with TRBD1. Germline CDR1 is DFQATT and CDR2 is SNEGSKA (reference sequence). The CDR3 is 11 residues long. The trim removed 0 bases at V and 11 bases at J, leaving 2 bases unmatched. The CDR3: CSARDNRGAFF. The CDR3 nucleotides read TGCAGTGCTAGAGATAACAGGGGGGCTTTCTTT.

The rearrangement joins TRBV2 to TRBJ2-2, with 8 bases lining up with TRBD2. This CDR3 has 15 residues. Trimming at V came to 8 bases and at J to 4 bases, leaving 9 bases not matched to a gene. Germline V gene data show CDR1 as SNHLY and CDR2 as FYNNEI. The CDR3 loop is CASVLGTSGTGELFF. Written as DNA, the CDR3 is TGTGCCAGCGTGTTAGGTACTAGCGGCACCGGGGAGCTGTTTTTT.

On this clonotype: A much larger clonotype is one base distant, so this may be a read error. The rearrangement uses TRBV7-8 and TRBJ2-5; D unclear. V lost 5 bases, J lost 2 bases, and 15 bases lay in between. The germline V gene encodes CDR1 SGHVS and CDR2 FQNEAQ. This CDR3 is 15 amino acids long. The CDR3 sequence: CASSRTGPGQETQYF. The DNA of the CDR3 is TGTGCCAGCAGCCGGACCGGGCCCGGACAAGAGACCCAGTACTTC.

This clonotype was counted ten times or more. The chain employs TRBV19 and TRBJ2-1, with 9 nucleotides matching TRBD2. The CDR3 consists of 15 residues. CDR1 and CDR2 from the germline V gene are LNHDA and SQIVND (reference sequence). The J segment lost 5 bases and the V segment lost 5 bases, leaving 7 bases of the junction unmatched. The CDR3 is CASSLGLARDNEQFF. CDR3 bases: TGTGCCAGTAGTCTCGGACTAGCGCGAGACAATGAGCAGTTCTTC.

This clonotype has only a few counts. This rearrangement joins TRBV29-1 to TRBJ1-2; D may be TRBD1 (6 bases). CDR3 size: 16 residues. Germline CDR1 SQVTM, CDR2 ANQGSEA. Deletions cut 4 bases from V and 4 bases from J, with 22 bases between. The CDR3 reads CSVVLTGSKGSYGYTF. DNA for the CDR3: TGCAGCGTTGTCCTCACAGGGTCAAAGGGCTCCTATGGCTACACCTTC.

This clonotype was found a few times. The V gene is TRBV10-3, the J gene TRBJ2-5; no reliable D call. The CDR3 has 15 residues. CDR1 ENHRY and CDR2 SYGVKD come from the germline V gene. V lost 11 bases and J 5 bases, leaving 24 bases between the germline ends. The CDR3 spells CAAGPAGGDVETQYF. The CDR3 DNA is TGTGCCGCCGGGCCGGCCGGCGGAGACGTCGAGACCCAGTACTTC.

This clonotype has a count of ten or more. The chain is built from TRBV7-2 and TRBJ2-6; weak D call: TRBD1 (5 bases). Germline V gene data show CDR1 as SGHTA and CDR2 as FQGNSA. V was clipped by 5 bases and J by 0 bases, with 11 bases between them. This CDR3 is built from 16 residues. The CDR3 spells CASSHRQYSGANVLTF. The DNA for the CDR3 is TGTGCCAGCAGCCATCGACAGTACTCTGGGGCCAACGTCCTGACTTTC. Filled out from reference TRBV7-2 and TRBJ2-6, the complete variable domain reads GAGVSQSPSNKVTEKGKDVELRCDPISGHTALYWYRQSLGQGLEFLIYFQGNSAPDKSGLPSDRFSAERTGGSVSTLTIQRTQQEDSAVYLCASSHRQYSGANVLTFGAGSRLTVL.

The table lists this clonotype with many counts. The V call is TRBV7-6, the J call TRBJ2-7; D is unclear. The CDR3 is 15 residues long. Germline V lookup: CDR1 SGHVS, CDR2 FNYEAQ. Trimming stripped 1 base from V and 2 bases from J, with 12 bases between. Here the CDR3 reads CASSLEAGRTYEQYF. For the CDR3, the DNA is TGTGCCAGCAGCTTAGAGGCAGGAAGAACCTACGAGCAGTACTTC.

The V call is TRBV6-5, the J call TRBJ2-5; 9 bases match TRBD1. V shed 6 bases and J 2 bases; nucleotides not matched to a gene: 1. Germline CDR1 MNHEY, CDR2 SVGAGI. The CDR3 totals 13 residues. CDR3 coding DNA: TGTGCCAGCAGAGACAGGGGGCAAGAGACCCAGTACTTC. It specifies CASRDRGQETQYF.

This clonotype was seen many times. A read error may account for a junction end that differs from germline. The CDR3 loop is CASSPRQTTNEKLFF. In DNA form, the CDR3 reads TGTGCCAGCAGCCCGCGACAGACAACAAATGAAAAACTGTTTTTT. This chain uses TRBV7-2 with TRBJ1-4, with TRBD1 as a possible D gene (5 bases). Germline V gene data show CDR1 as SGHTA and CDR2 as FQGNSA. The CDR3 totals 15 residues.

The chain has TRBV20-1 and TRBJ1-3; D gene unclear. The CDR3 length is 15 residues. The germline V gene has CDR1 DFQATT and CDR2 SNEGSKA (reference sequence). The ends were cut back, 5 bases at V and 0 bases at J, with 14 bases in the middle. The CDR3 coding sequence is TGCAGTGCTCCGATCCCGACCAACTCTGGAAACACCATATATTTT. As protein: CSAPIPTNSGNTIYF.

V usage is TRBV2 and J usage is TRBJ1-1; no firm D call. The CDR3 runs 10 residues. CDR1 is SNHLY, CDR2 FYNNEI, per germline. The ends were cut back, 8 bases at V and 4 bases at J, with 5 bases in the middle. CDR3 region: CASRGTEAFF. CDR3 sequence (DNA): TGTGCCAGCCGAGGCACTGAAGCTTTCTTT.

This chain joins TRBV5-6 and TRBJ2-6; 9 bases line up with TRBD1. Germline CDR1 reads SGHDT; CDR2 reads YYEEEE. The CDR3 is 17 amino acids. V lost 4 bases, J lost 0 bases, and 5 bases stayed unmatched. The CDR3 region is CASSGGTGPSGANVLTF. The DNA of the CDR3 is TGTGCCAGCAGCGGGGGGACAGGGCCCTCTGGGGCCAACGTCCTGACTTTC.

This clonotype appeared many times. The rearrangement joins TRBV2 to TRBJ2-1, with unresolved D. Per the germline V gene, CDR1 is SNHLY and CDR2 is FYNNEI. V was pared by 8 bases and J by 4 bases, with 18 bases between. This CDR3 contains 15 residues. This CDR3 reads CASELGSWKYNEQFF. The DNA for the CDR3 is TGTGCCAGCGAGCTGGGGTCTTGGAAATACAATGAGCAGTTCTTC.